The next 26 T cell receptor beta chains were all read from a single sample in a study of memory CD4+ T cells and cytomegalovirus serostatus. Clones were read by immunoSEQ multiplex PCR, and TCRdb kept only the in-frame ones, dropping some. The sample carries tens of thousands of clones, approximately 82% recorded once. The sort gate was single viable CD3+CD4+CD8-CD45RO+ cells for memory CD4+ T cells. Sample: memory CD4+ T cells from blood. The receptors were sampled from an adult in good health and CMV-seronegative.

The CDR3 DNA reads as TGCAGCGTTGGGACAGGGGGCTCCTACGAGCAGTACTTC. Translation: CSVGTGGSYEQYF. The rearrangement joins TRBV29-1 to TRBJ2-7; 10 bases are shared with TRBD1. The CDR3 runs 13 residues. V shed 4 bases, J shed 0 bases, and the junction held 0 bases outside the gene matches. Looked up from germline, CDR1 is SQVTM and CDR2 is ANQGSEA.

The rearrangement uses TRBV6-5 and TRBJ1-3, with TRBD1 as a possible D gene (5 bases). The CDR3 consists of 14 residues. Trimming cost V 2 bases and J 2 bases, with 7 bases left between them. Per the germline V gene, CDR1 is MNHEY and CDR2 is SVGAGI. DNA for the CDR3: TGTGCCAGCAGTTACCGGGGCGCTGGAAACACCATATATTTT. It yields the protein CASSYRGAGNTIYF.

Within the sample, this clone is medium-sized (0.01 to 0.1%). The genes are TRBV2 and TRBJ2-7, with D possibly being TRBD1 (5 bases). The CDR3 is 14 residues long. V lost 10 bases and J lost 2, with 18 bases in between. Germline V gives CDR1 SNHLY, CDR2 FYNNEI. CDR3 nucleotides: TGTGCCACCCATGACGCAGGGAAGGCCTACGAGCAGTACTTC. Amino acid sequence: CATHDAGKAYEQYF.

The rearrangement links TRBV6-6 to TRBJ2-1; a possible D gene is TRBD2 (6 bases). Trimming cost V 6 bases and J 10 bases, with 22 bases left between them. This CDR3 has 15 amino acids. Germline V lookup: CDR1 MNHNY, CDR2 SVGAGI (reference sequence). The CDR3 nucleotides read TGTGCCAGCAGCTTTACGGCCCCGACTAGTTGGGAGCAGTTCTTC. As protein: CASSFTAPTSWEQFF.

This clone was seen once. The gene calls are TRBV29-1 and TRBJ2-5, with D possibly matching TRBD2 (7 bases). Near its end, the DNA agrees better with TRBJ2-7, so the J call may be wrong. This CDR3 is built from 16 residues. Per germline, CDR1 SQVTM and CDR2 ANQGSEA. CDR3 region: CSATEGGPISSYEQYF. The CDR3 DNA follows: TGCAGCGCGACCGAGGGGGGGCCGATCAGCTCCTACGAGCAGTACTTC.

The rearrangement uses TRBV19 and TRBJ1-2; 7 bases align to TRBD1. V lost 5 bases and J lost 0; bases outside the gene matches: 3. Germline V gene lookup returns CDR1 LNHDA and CDR2 SQIVND (reference sequence). There are 14 residues in the CDR3. The CDR3 here is CASSGDRANYGYTF. CDR3 in DNA: TGTGCCAGTAGTGGGGACAGAGCTAACTATGGCTACACCTTC.

The genes are TRBV25-1 and TRBJ2-1, with 9 bases that match TRBD1. The germline CDR1 and CDR2 sequences are MGHDK and SYGVNS. With V trimmed by 3 bases and J by 0 bases, 6 bases remained unmatched. The CDR3 contains 17 residues. As DNA, the CDR3 is TGTGCCAGCAGTGAGGACAGGGGATGGGACTCCTACAATGAGCAGTTCTTC. Translation gives CASSEDRGWDSYNEQFF.

The V call is TRBV6-1, the J call TRBJ1-3; D uncertain. Per the germline V gene, CDR1 is MNHNS and CDR2 is SASEGT. The CDR3 runs to 11 residues. V was clipped by 8 bases and J by 4 bases, with 6 bases between them. Here the CDR3 DNA reads TGTGCCAGCTCCGTCGGAAACACCATATATTTT. Translated: CASSVGNTIYF.

The rearrangement links TRBV28 to TRBJ1-5, with D perhaps matching TRBD1 (5 bases). The CDR3 contains 17 residues. Germline V gives CDR1 MDHEN, CDR2 SYDVKM. Trimming took 8 bases from V and 1 from J, leaving 21 bases between them. CDR3 in DNA: TGTGCCAGCCGTGGGGGGGGACGGCCTCTGAGCAATCAGCCCCAGCATTTT. This translates into CASRGGGRPLSNQPQHF.

The genes are TRBV27 and TRBJ2-7, with 8 nucleotides matching TRBD1. V lost 2 bases and J lost 3; bases outside the gene matches: 6. This CDR3 contains 15 residues. Germline CDR1 reads MNHEY; CDR2 reads SMNVEV (reference sequence). The CDR3: CASSLQGDRNYEQYF. The CDR3 DNA reads as TGTGCCAGCAGTTTACAAGGGGACAGGAACTACGAGCAGTACTTC.

This clone occurred a few times. The chain employs TRBV5-1 and TRBJ2-1, with 11 bases that match TRBD2. The CDR3 is made up of 15 amino acids. V lost 4 bases to trimming and J lost 2 bases; unmatched junction nucleotides: 2. From germline, CDR1 is SGHRS and CDR2 YFSETQ. The chain's CDR3 is CASSQLAGAYNEQFF. The CDR3, as DNA: TGCGCCAGCAGCCAACTAGCGGGGGCCTACAATGAGCAGTTCTTC.

This chain joins TRBV6-6 and TRBJ1-4; 8 bases are shared with TRBD1. The CDR3 has 15 residues. V lost 6 bases to trimming and J lost 7 bases; unmatched junction nucleotides: 10. CDR1 and CDR2 (germline): MNHNY, SVGAGI (reference sequence). This CDR3 is CASSPVDRGGEKLFF. As DNA, the CDR3 is TGTGCCAGCAGCCCAGTAGACAGGGGAGGTGAAAAACTGTTTTTT.

A single count supports this clone. This rearrangement joins TRBV2 to TRBJ2-2, with D maybe TRBD1 (5 bases). The CDR3 is 15 residues long. The germline V gene has CDR1 SNHLY and CDR2 FYNNEI. V dropped 5 bases and J dropped 4 bases, with 14 bases sitting between them. In DNA form, the CDR3 reads TGTGCCAGCAGTTCTTCCGGACAATTCACCGGGGAGCTGTTTTTT. This encodes CASSSSGQFTGELFF.

This chain uses TRBV5-4 with TRBJ2-7, with D uncertain. Germline CDR1 SGHNT, CDR2 YYREEE (reference sequence). Trimming removed 4 bases at V and 0 bases at J, with 11 bases between. This CDR3 region has 14 residues. This CDR3 reads CASSPRGPSYEQYF. CDR3 bases: TGTGCCAGCAGCCCCCGTGGACCCTCCTACGAGCAGTACTTC. Drawing the rest from reference TRBV5-4 and TRBJ2-7, the complete variable domain is ETGVTQSPTHLIKTRGQQVTLRCSSQSGHNTVSWYQQALGQGPQFIFQYYREEENGRGNFPPRFSGLQFPNYSSELNVNALELDDSALYLCASSPRGPSYEQYFGPGTRLTVT.

J is TRBJ1-6 and V is TRBV12-5; possible D gene TRBD1, 5 bases. CDR1 and CDR2 (germline): LGHNT, FRNRAP. V was pared by 3 bases and J by 2 bases, with 26 bases between. The CDR3 covers 21 residues. The CDR3 reads CASGFLRFRDSSFTYNSPLHF. The CDR3 nucleotides are TGTGCTAGTGGTTTCCTACGATTCCGGGACTCAAGCTTTACCTATAATTCACCCCTCCACTTT.

The chain has TRBV19 and TRBJ2-6, with D possibly TRBD2 on 6 matching bases. The CDR3 extends over 14 amino acids. V shed 7 bases and J shed 0 bases, with 7 bases lying between them. Germline loops: CDR1 LNHDA, CDR2 SQIVND (reference sequence). CDR3: CASTGGSGANVLTF. Written as DNA, the CDR3 is TGTGCCAGTACCGGGGGCTCTGGGGCCAACGTCCTGACTTTC.

The V call is TRBV2, the J call TRBJ2-7; D perhaps matches TRBD1 (5 bases). The germline V gene encodes CDR1 SNHLY and CDR2 FYNNEI. This CDR3 spans 13 amino acids. V lost 5 bases and J 3 bases, leaving 11 bases between the germline ends. The DNA for the CDR3 is TGTGCCAGCAGTACGCTCCAGGGCTACGAGCAGTACTTC. Residues: CASSTLQGYEQYF.

The V and J genes are TRBV5-1 and TRBJ1-3; D ambiguous. Germline CDR1 is SGHRS and CDR2 is YFSETQ. V was trimmed by 2 bases and J by 0 bases, leaving 6 bases between them. The CDR3 runs 14 residues. The CDR3 region has the DNA TGCGCCAGCAGCTTTGAGGCCTCTGGAAACACCATATATTTT. Amino acid sequence: CASSFEASGNTIYF.

The chain has TRBV7-2 and TRBJ2-2, with 12 positions matching TRBD2. V lost 2 bases, J lost 3 bases, and 7 bases stayed unmatched. The CDR3 contains 18 residues. Germline loops: CDR1 SGHTA, CDR2 FQGNSA. Here the CDR3 DNA reads TGTGCCAGCAGCTTAATCGAGTCTAGCGGGGGGGACACCGGGGAGCTGTTTTTT. It encodes CASSLIESSGGDTGELFF.

The genes are TRBV6-1 and TRBJ2-2; D is unclear. The CDR3 has 13 residues. V was cut by 3 bases and J by 6 bases, with 8 bases left in between. CDR1 and CDR2 from the germline V gene are MNHNS and SASEGT. The CDR3 protein is CASSEARPGELFF. As DNA, the CDR3 is TGTGCCAGCAGTGAGGCAAGACCCGGGGAGCTGTTTTTT.

This chain connects TRBV6-6 to TRBJ1-2; a weak D match, TRBD1 (5 bases). This CDR3 has 16 amino acids. CDR1 MNHNY and CDR2 SVGAGI come from the germline V gene (reference sequence). The V end lost 8 bases, the J end lost 5 bases, and 24 bases lay between the germline ends. For the CDR3, the DNA is TGTGCCAGCCTACCTCCCGGTGACCTTGAGGGGTATGGCTACACCTTC. As protein: CASLPPGDLEGYGYTF.

J is TRBJ2-2 and V is TRBV14, with D tentatively TRBD1 (5 bases). V dropped 2 bases and J dropped 6 bases, with 13 bases sitting between them. The CDR3 is 15 amino acids. CDR1 and CDR2 from the germline V gene are SGHDN and FVKESK. CDR3 region: CASSQLEKGSGELFF. The CDR3 region has the DNA TGTGCCAGCAGCCAACTCGAAAAGGGGTCCGGGGAGCTGTTTTTT.

The genes are TRBV7-8 and TRBJ2-2; no clear D. The CDR3 is made up of 13 amino acids. Trimming removed 1 base from V and 3 bases from J, with 3 bases in between. CDR1 and CDR2 from the germline V gene are SGHVS and FQNEAQ. CDR3 loop: CASSLVDTGELFF. The DNA for the CDR3 is TGTGCCAGCAGCTTAGTGGACACCGGGGAGCTGTTTTTT.

V is TRBV19 and J is TRBJ2-7; weak D call: TRBD1 (6 bases). CDR3 length: 15 amino acids. Trimming shortened V by 3 bases and J by 2 bases, and 14 bases separated the two germline ends. Per germline, CDR1 LNHDA and CDR2 SQIVND (reference sequence). The chain's CDR3 is CASSIPNRDPYEQYF. In DNA form, the CDR3 reads TGTGCCAGTAGTATCCCCAACAGGGACCCCTACGAGCAGTACTTC.

The chain joins TRBV5-4 to TRBJ1-1; 8 bases agree with TRBD1. After removal of 4 bases from V and 5 bases from J, the junction contained 7 bases not matched to a gene. The CDR3 totals 14 residues. The V gene's germline CDR1 is SGHNT and CDR2 YYREEE (reference sequence). The CDR3: CASSRVDRETEAFF. DNA for the CDR3: TGTGCCAGCAGCCGGGTGGACAGGGAAACTGAAGCTTTCTTT.

The CDR3 region is CASSPQEGGHPYEQYF. DNA for the CDR3: TGTGCCAGCAGCCCGCAAGAGGGTGGGCACCCCTACGAGCAGTACTTC. The genes are TRBV7-6 and TRBJ2-7, with D possibly being TRBD2 (5 bases). CDR3 size: 16 residues. With 5 bases removed from V and 2 bases from J, the gap between germline ends came to 19 bases. Germline CDR1 is SGHVS and CDR2 is FNYEAQ. Drawing the rest from reference TRBV7-6 and TRBJ2-7, the complete variable domain is GAGVSQSPRYKVTKRGQDVALRCDPISGHVSLYWYRQALGQGPEFLTYFNYEAQQDKSGLPNDRFSAERPEGSISTLTIQRTEQRDSAMYRCASSPQEGGHPYEQYFGPGTRLTVT.